Below are 7 T cell receptor beta chains sequenced from a single sample in a study of coeliac disease. Measured with immunoSEQ multiplex PCR; TCRdb has only the in-frame clones, and not every one. The table shows approximately 4,800 clones, with about two thirds occurring only once. Sequencing was performed on intraepithelial lymphocytes from the gut. The receptors originated from a woman in her late teens or twenties with active celiac disease.

The chain carries TRBV5-6 and TRBJ1-2; TRBD1 matches 8 bases. The CDR3 is 16 amino acids. CDR1 SGHDT and CDR2 YYEEEE come from the germline V gene. Trimming removed 0 bases from V and 7 bases from J; junction bases left unmatched: 11. In DNA form, the CDR3 reads TGTGCCAGCAGCTTGGTCTGGACAGGGTCATCGCGTGGCTACACCTTC. Translation gives CASSLVWTGSSRGYTF.

The V and J genes are TRBV5-6 and TRBJ1-2; 7 positions agree with TRBD1. V trimming: 2 bases; J trimming: 6 bases; junction bases outside the gene matches: 4. There are 13 residues in the CDR3. Per the germline V gene, CDR1 is SGHDT and CDR2 is YYEEEE. CDR3 sequence reads: CASSFTGVHGYTF. As DNA, the CDR3 is TGTGCCAGCAGCTTCACAGGGGTCCATGGCTACACCTTC.

This clone came up a few times. The chain carries TRBV7-9 and TRBJ1-5; 10 positions agree with TRBD1. The CDR3 has 17 residues. Trimming took 5 bases from V and 0 from J; bases not matched to a gene: 7. Germline V gives CDR1 SEHNR, CDR2 FQNEAQ (reference sequence). In DNA, the CDR3 is TGTGCCAGCAGCCCCGGACAGGGGGTTTTTAGCAATCAGCCCCAGCATTTT. Its translation: CASSPGQGVFSNQPQHF. The full variable domain, completed using reference TRBV7-9 and TRBJ1-5, is DTGVSQNPRHKITKRGQNVTFRCDPISEHNRLYWYRQTLGQGPEFLTYFQNEAQLEKSRLLSDRFSAERPKGSFSTLEIQRTEQGDSAMYLCASSPGQGVFSNQPQHFGDGTRLSIL.

This clone was found a few times. V gene TRBV6-1 combines with J gene TRBJ2-7; D is unclear. The CDR3 sequence is 12 residues long. V lost 6 bases and J lost 4, with 10 bases in between. Germline assignment: CDR1 MNHNS and CDR2 SASEGT. CDR3 amino acids: CASRSTGYEQYF. CDR3 sequence (DNA): TGTGCCAGCAGGTCGACTGGGTACGAGCAGTACTTC.

The rearrangement joins TRBV7-9 to TRBJ2-1, with 9 nucleotides matching TRBD2. Trimming at V came to 5 bases and at J to 10 bases, leaving 3 bases not matched to a gene. Per the germline V gene, CDR1 is SEHNR and CDR2 is FQNEAQ (reference sequence). The CDR3 consists of 12 residues. The CDR3: CASSPLAGEQFF. In DNA form, the CDR3 reads TGTGCCAGCAGCCCTCTAGCGGGGGAGCAGTTCTTC.

The chain has TRBV13 and TRBJ2-5; the D gene is possibly TRBD2 (6 bases). Germline V gene lookup returns CDR1 PRHDT and CDR2 FYEKMQ (reference sequence). The CDR3 is 13 amino acids. The ends were cut back, 5 bases at V and 9 bases at J, with 16 bases in the middle. Here the CDR3 reads CASSDRDWGAQYF. The DNA for the CDR3 is TGTGCCAGCAGCGACCGGGACTGGGGGGCCCAGTACTTC.

The chain couples TRBV10-1 to TRBJ2-1, with a weak D call TRBD1 (6 bases). V was trimmed by 0 bases and J by 3 bases, leaving 12 bases between them. CDR3 length equals 16 residues. The germline CDR1 and CDR2 sequences are WNHNN and SYGVQD (reference sequence). CDR3 DNA: TGCGCCAGCAGTGAGTCGATCGGACAGCACTACAATGAGCAGTTCTTC. Translated: CASSESIGQHYNEQFF.